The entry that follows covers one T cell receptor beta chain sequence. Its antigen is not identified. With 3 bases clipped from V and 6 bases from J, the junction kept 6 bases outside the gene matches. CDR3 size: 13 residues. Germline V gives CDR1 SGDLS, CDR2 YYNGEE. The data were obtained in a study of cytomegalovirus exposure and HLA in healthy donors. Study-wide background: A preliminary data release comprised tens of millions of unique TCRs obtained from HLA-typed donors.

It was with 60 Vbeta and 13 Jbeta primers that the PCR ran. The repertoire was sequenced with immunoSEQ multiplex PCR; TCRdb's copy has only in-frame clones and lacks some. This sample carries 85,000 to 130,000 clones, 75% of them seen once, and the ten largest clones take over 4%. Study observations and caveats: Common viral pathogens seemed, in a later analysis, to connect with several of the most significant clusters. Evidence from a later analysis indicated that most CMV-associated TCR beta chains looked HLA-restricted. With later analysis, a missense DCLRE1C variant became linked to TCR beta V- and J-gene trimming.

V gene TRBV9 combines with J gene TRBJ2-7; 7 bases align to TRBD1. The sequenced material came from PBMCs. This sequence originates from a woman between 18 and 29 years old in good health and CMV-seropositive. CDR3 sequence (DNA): TGTGCCAGCAGCGGGGAACAGGGGCCCGAGCAGTACTTC. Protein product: CASSGEQGPEQYF.